This T cell receptor beta chain was sequenced during a study of T cell repertoires in cytomegalovirus infection. On the study more broadly: Well-studied HLA-B-restricted epitopes and recently identified HLA-C-restricted epitopes of CMV were both used in the study.

TCRdb fed the reads into MiXCR, producing one record per CDR3 protein. Of approximately 83,000 distinct CDR3 sequences detected, roughly 25% appear once; the ten largest clones hold 50%. This CDR3 has 15 amino acids. V was clipped by 6 bases and J by 2 bases; unmatched bases: 9. With regard to this clonotype: Its matching antigen is unknown.

The sequence derives from a human donor in good health (CMV status not recorded). Some clones in this sample may be carry-over from other donors' samples. This specimen was CD8+ T cells from cultured PBMCs, taken from culture after CMV antigen stimulation. V and J are TRBV12-3 or TRBV12-4 and TRBJ2-5; 7 nucleotides agree with TRBD1. CDR3 residues: CASSPMTGKQETQYF. The CDR3 DNA reads as TGTGCCAGCAGCCCTATGACAGGGAAGCAAGAGACCCAGTACTTC.